The 17 T cell receptor beta chains below come from one sample, sequenced in a study of T cells in Graves' hyperthyroidism and ophthalmopathy. RNA transcripts served as the template for amplifying TCR beta CDR3 regions. The primer set for the first-round RT-PCR of the TCR CDR3 was HTBI. TCRdb re-called the multiplex PCR reads through MiXCR, storing one row per CDR3 protein. The profile shows fewer than 300,000 distinct CDR3 sequences, about 15% of them singletons. The sequenced sample was blood. These receptors originate from a woman aged 50 to 60 with Graves' hyperthyroidism that later progressed to Graves' ophthalmopathy.

This clonotype appeared many times. The CDR3 region has the DNA TGTGCCAGCAGCTGGGGGGGGAATGAGCAGTTCTTC. Amino acid sequence: CASSWGGNEQFF. The V gene is TRBV11-2, the J gene TRBJ2-1; 7 bases line up with TRBD2. With V trimmed by 4 bases and J by 7 bases, 1 base remained unmatched. Germline lookup yields CDR1 SGHAT and CDR2 FQNNGV. The CDR3 totals 12 residues.

The table lists this clonotype with many counts. The chain couples TRBV18 to TRBJ2-1, with D perhaps TRBD1 (5 bases). The germline CDR1 and CDR2 sequences are KGHSH and LQKENI. The CDR3 runs 14 residues. The ends were cut back, 4 bases at V and 7 bases at J, with 14 bases in the middle. CDR3 loop: CASSLATQENEQFF. The DNA of the CDR3 is TGTGCCAGCTCACTGGCGACACAGGAGAATGAGCAGTTCTTC.

To note about this clonotype: This sequence may be a read error, since a much larger clone differs from it by one base. Without the conserved terminal phenylalanine or tryptophan, this CDR3 likely stems from a read error. The CDR3 protein is CASSDPSSYGYTL. DNA of the CDR3: TGTGCCAGCAGTGATCCGTCCTCCTATGGCTACACCCTC. The V call is TRBV6-1, the J call TRBJ1-2; no definite D call. The CDR3 contains 13 residues. Trimming shortened V by 3 bases and J by 4 bases, and 9 bases separated the two germline ends. In germline, CDR1 is MNHNS, CDR2 SASEGT.

This chain uses TRBV20-1 with TRBJ2-3; 9 bases align to TRBD1. V lost 6 bases to trimming and J lost 0 bases; unmatched junction nucleotides: 7. CDR1 is DFQATT, CDR2 SNEGSKA, per germline (reference sequence). This CDR3 contains 15 residues. CDR3 in amino acids: CSASDRGGSTDTQYF. The CDR3 coding sequence is TGCAGTGCATCGGACAGGGGAGGGAGCACAGATACGCAGTATTTT.

This clonotype was seen ten or more times. The chain carries TRBV20-1 and TRBJ2-1; 7 bases fit TRBD2. CDR1 is DFQATT and CDR2 is SNEGSKA in the germline V gene (reference sequence). Trimming cost V 1 base and J 8 bases; bases outside gene matches: 11. CDR3 length equals 15 residues. In DNA, the CDR3 is TGCAGTGCTAGAGGGGGAGGGAGAGGCGGGGATGAGCAGTTCTTC. It translates to CSARGGGRGGDEQFF.

This clonotype was picked up many times. V is TRBV20-1 and J is TRBJ2-7, with D unresolved. Germline CDR1 reads DFQATT; CDR2 reads SNEGSKA (reference sequence). Trimming removed 3 bases at V and 4 bases at J, with 1 base between. This CDR3 is built from 9 residues. CDR3 residues: CSASYEQYF. In DNA form, the CDR3 reads TGCAGTGCTAGTTACGAGCAGTACTTC.

This clonotype was recorded many times. The V gene is TRBV3-1, the J gene TRBJ2-7, with TRBD1 matching 7 bases. Germline loops: CDR1 LGHDT, CDR2 YNNKEL (reference sequence). Germline trimming cut 6 bases from V and 5 bases from J; bases unmatched to any gene: 10. The CDR3 runs 14 residues. CDR3 DNA: TGTGCCAGCAGTTCACGGACAGGTTTGGACGAGCAGTACTTC. Its translation is CASSSRTGLDEQYF.

This clonotype was recorded at least ten times. J is TRBJ2-1 and V is TRBV14; 10 nucleotides line up with TRBD1. Unmatched junction bases numbered 2, after V lost 4 bases and J lost 2 bases. Germline CDR1 reads SGHDN; CDR2 reads FVKESK. The CDR3 is made up of 15 amino acids. The CDR3, as DNA: TGTGCCAGCAGCCGACAGGGGGCTCCCTACAATGAGCAGTTCTTC. As protein: CASSRQGAPYNEQFF. The complete variable domain, with remaining parts taken from reference TRBV14 and TRBJ2-1, reads EAGVTQFPSHSVIEKGQTVTLRCDPISGHDNLYWYRRVMGKEIKFLLHFVKESKQDESGMPNNRFLAERTGGTYSTLKVQPAELEDSGVYFCASSRQGAPYNEQFFGPGTRLTVL.

The V call is TRBV20-1, the J call TRBJ2-7, with 9 bases matching TRBD1. V gave up 5 bases and J gave up 0 bases; unmatched junction bases: 11. The CDR3 spans 16 residues. The germline V gene has CDR1 DFQATT and CDR2 SNEGSKA (reference sequence). In DNA, the CDR3 is TGCAGTGCTGTTAATCCGGGACAGGGATTCTCCTACGAGCAGTACTTC. It yields the protein CSAVNPGQGFSYEQYF.

A note on this clonotype: Because it lacks the conserved phenylalanine or tryptophan at the end, this CDR3 is likely a read error. The V call is TRBV19, the J call TRBJ2-7, with TRBD1 matching 8 bases. With V trimmed by 6 bases and J by 8 bases, 3 bases remained unmatched. Germline assignment: CDR1 LNHDA and CDR2 SQIVND (reference sequence). The CDR3 covers 11 residues. The CDR3 sequence is CASRGQAKQYL. The CDR3 bases are TGTGCCAGTAGGGGACAGGCCAAGCAGTACCTC.

The chain employs TRBV2 and TRBJ2-3; D is tentatively TRBD1 or TRBD2 (5 bases each). CDR3 length equals 12 residues. CDR1 and CDR2 (germline): SNHLY, FYNNEI. Trimming took off 2 bases at V and 10 bases at J, with 10 bases between the two ends. This CDR3 is CASSEQRGAQYF. CDR3 coding DNA: TGTGCCAGCAGTGAACAGAGGGGCGCGCAGTATTTT.

This rearrangement joins TRBV18 to TRBJ2-6; weak D call: TRBD1 (6 bases). The CDR3 loop spans 16 amino acids. With 3 bases removed from V and 5 bases from J, the gap between germline ends came to 14 bases. Germline V gene data show CDR1 as KGHSH and CDR2 as LQKENI. CDR3 DNA sequence: TGTGCCAGCTCACCGACTCAGGGGCACCGGGCCAACGTCCTGACTTTC. Its translation: CASSPTQGHRANVLTF.

In its sample, this clonotype was seen many times. The chain combines TRBV5-5 with TRBJ2-3; 8 nucleotides line up with TRBD1. Germline loops: CDR1 SGHKS, CDR2 YYEKEE (reference sequence). This CDR3 is built from 17 residues. The junction had 12 bases not matched to a gene; V was cut back by 2 bases and J by 4 bases. The CDR3 region is CASSFHQGQGPADTQYF. The CDR3 DNA is TGTGCCAGCAGCTTCCACCAAGGACAGGGACCCGCAGATACGCAGTATTTT.

This clonotype has ten or more counts. The chain uses TRBV27 and TRBJ2-7; 10 bases agree with TRBD2. Germline V CDR1 and CDR2: MNHEY, SMNVEV (reference sequence). V lost 6 bases and J lost 0; bases outside the gene matches: 11. The CDR3 loop spans 17 amino acids. DNA for the CDR3: TGTGCCAGCAGCCTTATACTTAGCGGGAGGAGCTCCTACGAGCAGTACTTC. Translation gives CASSLILSGRSSYEQYF.

This clonotype was seen a few times. A much larger clone differs from this one at a single base, so this may be a read error. The chain recombines TRBV3-1 with TRBJ2-1; weak D call: TRBD2 (7 bases). Germline values: CDR1 LGHDT, CDR2 YNNKEL (reference sequence). The CDR3 covers 17 residues. Trimming took 5 bases from V and 6 from J, leaving 23 bases between them. CDR3 residues: CASSSGDPGTTSNEQFF. The CDR3 DNA sequence: TGTGCCAGCAGCTCAGGGGATCCGGGGACTACCAGCAATGAGCAGTTCTTC.

In its sample, this clonotype was seen many times. The genes are TRBV2 and TRBJ1-1; D may be TRBD1 (5 bases). The CDR3 is 14 residues long. Germline V CDR1 and CDR2: SNHLY, FYNNEI. The ends were cut back, 3 bases at V and 3 bases at J, with 11 bases in the middle. Here the CDR3 reads CASSDREQYTEAFF. In DNA, the CDR3 is TGTGCCAGCAGTGACAGGGAGCAGTACACTGAAGCTTTCTTT.

V gene TRBV20-1 combines with J gene TRBJ1-1; D gene uncertain. Per the germline V gene, CDR1 is DFQATT and CDR2 is SNEGSKA (reference sequence). This CDR3 has 11 residues. V lost 3 bases and J 11 bases, leaving 13 bases between the germline ends. DNA for the CDR3: TGCAGTGCTAGCCGCAGTCTCGGGGCTTTCTTT. It specifies CSASRSLGAFF.